The rows below give T cell receptor beta chains drawn from one sample of a study of cytomegalovirus exposure and HLA in healthy donors. The table came from immunoSEQ multiplex PCR; TCRdb's copy has only in-frame clones and leaves some out. Here the sample spans over 150,000 clones, about 88% being singletons. The sample comprised PBMCs. Receptors originate from a man under 40 in good health and CMV-seropositive. Both conserved end residues are part of each CDR3.

j_call: TRBJ2-3; v_call: TRBV6-5; cdr3_aa: CASSSLQRAGDTQYF
j_call: TRBJ2-2; v_call: TRBV2; cdr3_aa: CASSDVGRRSGGELFF
j_call: TRBJ1-2; v_call: TRBV28; cdr3_aa: CASSLDRGTVYGYTF
j_call: TRBJ2-7; v_call: TRBV9; cdr3_aa: CASSARASWTGPNEQYF
j_call: NA; v_call: TRBV7-8; cdr3_aa: CASSLERSAGLAELYEQYF
j_call: TRBJ2-1; v_call: TRBV7-8; cdr3_aa: CASSFVPEDNEQFF
j_call: TRBJ2-3; v_call: TRBV14; cdr3_aa: CASSQFMGPDTQYF
j_call: TRBJ1-2; v_call: TRBV19; cdr3_aa: CASSLNRGGNYGYTF
j_call: TRBJ1-1; v_call: TRBV6-5; cdr3_aa: CASSYGWGDTEAFF
j_call: TRBJ1-1; v_call: TRBV11-2; cdr3_aa: CASSSPPMAGMAFF
j_call: TRBJ2-5; v_call: TRBV18; cdr3_aa: CASSPPNSEETQYF
j_call: TRBJ2-5; v_call: TRBV5-4; cdr3_aa: CASSLKVSGEAQYF
j_call: TRBJ1-5; v_call: TRBV12-5; cdr3_aa: CASGFVGARQPQHF
j_call: TRBJ2-3; v_call: TRBV4-1; cdr3_aa: CASSHGQGRPDTQYF
j_call: TRBJ2-3; v_call: TRBV27; cdr3_aa: CASSLESGRAKDTQYF
j_call: TRBJ2-1; v_call: TRBV19; cdr3_aa: CASSIAQTFLNEQFF
j_call: TRBJ2-7; v_call: TRBV7-9; cdr3_aa: CSSSSQGRPYEQYF
j_call: TRBJ1-6; v_call: TRBV6-5; cdr3_aa: CASRWDRGWSPLHF